The present TCR beta chain was sequenced within a study of blood T cell repertoires in COVID-19. Whole-study context: Sources were T cells, B-cell-depleted T cells, or PBMCs; the material itself was cDNA or gDNA.

Cohorts were assigned according to the clinical history that participants reported. No more than 2 weeks before study entry, exposed participants had met a case of COVID-19. As originally analysed: Nucleated cell counts were estimated from reference gene primer amplification. The data were produced by immunoSEQ multiplex PCR, yet TCRdb's version contains in-frame clones alone and is incomplete. V, J and clone size are those of that table, while D and trimming were read from the DNA. The repertoire holds around 250,000 clones, with 88% as singletons. The TCR sequence derives from a woman between 40 and 50 years old who had been exposed to COVID-19. The sequenced material came from PBMCs or T cells enriched from blood (not recorded which).

The CDR3 DNA is TGTGCCACCACCCCAGTCTCTGGAAACACCATATATTTT. Translating it yields CATTPVSGNTIYF. This chain links TRBV6-5 with TRBJ1-3; D ambiguous. The CDR3 length is 13 residues. The germline V and J ends were trimmed by 10 bases and 0 bases, with 10 bases remaining between them. In germline, CDR1 is MNHEY, CDR2 SVGAGI.